These 31 T cell receptor beta chains were all obtained from the same sample, sequenced in a study of blood T cell repertoires in COVID-19 (dated by TCRdb to 2018 to 2021). Receptors were amplified or captured by the immunoSEQ multiplex PCR assay. Here the immuneACCESS table is served through TCRdb, limited to in-frame sequences with V and J called. Missing clones are a known gap in these copies; in checked studies unresolved V genes cover under half, and the rest lacks a known reason. Present in this sample are 400,000 or so clones, 88% of which were seen just once. Of the sample, more than 2% falls within the top ten clones. Sequenced: PBMCs or T cells enriched from blood (not recorded which). These receptors were collected from a middle-aged woman with acute COVID-19.

In the case of this clone: The junction does not match germline at one end; this may be a read error. The rearrangement joins TRBV29-1 to TRBJ2-2, with 10 bases identical to TRBD2. This CDR3 comprises 14 residues. Germline CDR1 and CDR2: SQVTM and ANQGSEA. CDR3 sequence reads: CSVVGLAKTGELFF. The CDR3 DNA sequence: TGCAGCGTTGTGGGACTAGCGAAGACCGGGGAGCTGTTTTTT.

This chain uses TRBV2 with TRBJ1-3, with D unresolved. The CDR3 is 14 residues long. V was clipped by 3 bases and J by 7 bases, with 13 bases between them. The germline V gene has CDR1 SNHLY and CDR2 FYNNEI. CDR3 in amino acids: CASSDSQSRNTIYF. The CDR3 nucleotides are TGTGCCAGCAGTGATTCACAGTCTCGTAACACCATATATTTT.

The chain employs TRBV10-3 and TRBJ2-2; maybe TRBD1 (6 bases). CDR3 length: 13 amino acids. Trimming took 9 bases from V and 4 from J, leaving 12 bases between them. Germline lookup yields CDR1 ENHRY and CDR2 SYGVKD. The CDR3 DNA reads TGTGCCATGCTGGGGGCGGCCACCGGGGAGCTGTTTTTT. Encoded protein: CAMLGAATGELFF.

Here the CDR3 reads CASSLEGRGGNEQFF. For the CDR3, the DNA is TGCGCCAGCAGCTTGGAAGGCAGGGGTGGAAATGAGCAGTTCTTC. This rearrangement joins TRBV5-1 to TRBJ2-1; D may be TRBD1 (6 bases). From germline, CDR1 is SGHRS and CDR2 YFSETQ. V lost 0 bases and J lost 7, with 14 bases in between. This CDR3 contains 15 residues.

The V and J genes are TRBV5-1 and TRBJ2-7; maybe TRBD1 (5 bases). V was trimmed by 0 bases and J by 8 bases, leaving 6 bases between them. Germline CDR1 reads SGHRS; CDR2 reads YFSETQ. The CDR3 covers 11 residues. For the CDR3, the DNA is TGCGCCAGCAGCTTGGCAGGGAAGCAGTACTTC. It codes for CASSLAGKQYF. Full variable domain (outside the CDR3, taken from reference TRBV5-1 and TRBJ2-7): KAGVTQTPRYLIKTRGQQVTLSCSPISGHRSVSWYQQTPGQGLQFLFEYFSETQRNKGNFPGRFSGRQFSNSRSEMNVSTLELGDSALYLCASSLAGKQYFGPGTRLTVT.

The CDR3 sequence is CASSGRAQNYGYTF. In nucleotides, the CDR3 is TGTGCCAGCAGCGGGAGGGCCCAAAACTATGGCTACACCTTC. The J gene is TRBJ1-2, the V gene TRBV7-9; D gene ambiguous. The CDR3 runs 14 residues. Germline V gene data show CDR1 as SEHNR and CDR2 as FQNEAQ (reference sequence). V lost 5 bases and J lost 2, with 12 bases in between.

This clone has just one count. The chain links TRBV5-3 to TRBJ2-3, with 8 nucleotides matching TRBD1. TRBV5-3 is designated an ORF whose function remains uncertain. V lost 3 bases and J lost 5; bases outside the gene matches: 8. CDR3 size: 15 residues. The CDR3 loop is CARSSTGERQDTQYF. CDR3 coding DNA: TGTGCCAGAAGCTCGACAGGGGAGCGGCAAGATACGCAGTATTTT.

Remarks on this clone: The junction differs from germline at one of its ends, possibly a read error. V gene TRBV18 combines with J gene TRBJ1-2, with 7 bases aligning to TRBD1. CDR3 size: 14 residues. Germline V gene data show CDR1 as KGHSH and CDR2 as LQKENI. CDR3 region: CASSPRDSLYGYTF. DNA for the CDR3: TGTGCCAGCTCCCCACGGGACAGCCTCTATGGCTACACCTTC.

The chain combines TRBV7-2 with TRBJ2-3; unclear D gene. The V and J ends lost 0 bases and 0 bases respectively, with 10 bases between them. CDR1 is SGHTA, CDR2 FQGNSA, per germline. The CDR3 length is 16 residues. CDR3: CASSLAGTTSTDTQYF. DNA of the CDR3: TGTGCCAGCAGCTTAGCAGGAACTACTAGCACAGATACGCAGTATTTT.

The V and J genes are TRBV9 and TRBJ1-2; D perhaps matches TRBD1 (5 bases). V gave up 0 bases and J gave up 6 bases, with 12 bases separating them. Germline loops: CDR1 SGDLS, CDR2 YYNGEE. This CDR3 contains 14 residues. For the CDR3, the DNA is TGTGCCAGCAGCGTAGGACAGACGCCCGATGGCTACACCTTC. Protein sequence: CASSVGQTPDGYTF.

The chain links TRBV25-1 to TRBJ1-2; tentative D call: TRBD1 (5 bases). The ends were cut back, 5 bases at V and 4 bases at J, with 11 bases in the middle. CDR1 is MGHDK and CDR2 is SYGVNS in the germline V gene. CDR3 length equals 13 residues. The CDR3 reads CASSQGDRYGYTF. CDR3 nucleotide sequence: TGTGCCAGCAGTCAAGGGGATCGCTATGGCTACACCTTC.

The chain carries TRBV24-1 and TRBJ2-7; a possible D gene is TRBD1 (6 bases). There are 14 residues in the CDR3. CDR1 is KGHDR and CDR2 is SFDVKD in the germline V gene. Trimming left V 3 bases short and J 7 bases short, with 15 bases between. DNA of the CDR3: TGTGCCACCAGTGATCCAAGCAGGGGCGGGGAGCAGTACTTC. Its translation: CATSDPSRGGEQYF.

This clone came up once. The chain joins TRBV30 to TRBJ2-1; possibly TRBD2 for D (6 bases). The CDR3 has 16 amino acids. V shed 5 bases and J shed 10 bases, with 27 bases lying between them. Germline V gives CDR1 GTSNPN, CDR2 SVGIG (reference sequence). Here the CDR3 DNA reads TGTGCCTGGGAAGCGCCGTTGGGGCGGGGAAGGGACGAGCAGTTCTTC. The encoded protein is CAWEAPLGRGRDEQFF.

This chain links TRBV19 with TRBJ1-1; 9 nucleotides agree with TRBD1. Germline CDR1 and CDR2: LNHDA and SQIVND (reference sequence). The ends lost 5 bases at V and 0 bases at J; junction bases unmatched: 4. The CDR3 runs 15 residues. CDR3: CASSGRDRVNTEAFF. DNA for the CDR3: TGTGCCAGTAGTGGCCGGGACAGGGTGAACACTGAAGCTTTCTTT.

V is TRBV27 and J is TRBJ1-6, with TRBD1 identical over 10 bases. Losses at the gene ends were 0 bases for V and 7 bases for J; bases not matched to a gene: 9. Germline assignment: CDR1 MNHEY and CDR2 SMNVEV (reference sequence). CDR3 length: 18 amino acids. The CDR3 protein is CASSLSFPTGGFNSPLHF. The DNA of the CDR3 is TGTGCCAGCAGTTTATCCTTCCCGACAGGGGGCTTCAATTCACCCCTCCACTTT.

The gene calls are TRBV5-1 and TRBJ2-3; 11 bases agree with TRBD1. Germline trimming cut 4 bases from V and 13 bases from J; bases unmatched to any gene: 11. The germline V gene has CDR1 SGHRS and CDR2 YFSETQ. This CDR3 spans 14 amino acids. The CDR3 sequence: CASSGLGQGAKEYF. CDR3 coding DNA: TGCGCCAGCAGCGGACTAGGACAGGGGGCGAAGGAGTATTTT.

In its sample, this clone was seen once. This chain connects TRBV27 to TRBJ2-2; D is unresolved. CDR3 length: 12 residues. Looked up from germline, CDR1 is MNHEY and CDR2 is SMNVEV (reference sequence). V shed 5 bases and J shed 4 bases, with 5 bases lying between them. The CDR3 protein is CASSPSTGELFF. CDR3 nucleotide sequence: TGTGCCAGCAGTCCCAGCACCGGGGAGCTGTTTTTT.

CDR3 sequence reads: CASSPPLAGSTDTQYF. CDR3 DNA: TGTGCCAGCAGCCCACCCTTAGCGGGTAGCACAGATACGCAGTATTTT. The chain recombines TRBV5-4 with TRBJ2-3; 7 nucleotides line up with TRBD2. Germline V lookup: CDR1 SGHNT, CDR2 YYREEE (reference sequence). V dropped 4 bases and J dropped 0; count of bases not matched to a gene: 8. This CDR3 region has 16 residues.

This clone was seen only once. V is TRBV5-4 and J is TRBJ1-6; the D gene is possibly TRBD1 (6 bases). The CDR3 runs 15 residues. The germline gives CDR1 SGHNT, CDR2 YYREEE (reference sequence). V lost 4 bases and J lost 9, with 17 bases in between. Here the CDR3 reads CASSAGTGNVSPLHF. The CDR3 DNA reads as TGTGCCAGCAGCGCAGGAACAGGGAACGTTTCACCCCTCCACTTT.

The chain employs TRBV15 and TRBJ2-7; 7 bases align to TRBD2. Germline-derived CDR1 and CDR2 are LNHNV and YYDKDF (reference sequence). The CDR3 runs to 15 residues. Germline trimming cut 1 base from V and 2 bases from J; bases unmatched to any gene: 5. CDR3 in amino acids: CATSRGGGDTYEQYF. The CDR3 nucleotides are TGTGCCACCAGCAGAGGGGGGGGAGACACCTACGAGCAGTACTTC.

This chain joins TRBV29-1 and TRBJ2-3; 9 nucleotides match TRBD1. In germline, CDR1 is SQVTM, CDR2 ANQGSEA. This CDR3 has 14 residues. The junction had 9 bases not matched to a gene; V was cut back by 5 bases and J by 6 bases. In nucleotides, the CDR3 is TGCAGCGTTCAAACAGGGGGCCCTGGGGATACGCAGTATTTT. It translates to CSVQTGGPGDTQYF.

This chain connects TRBV29-1 to TRBJ1-2; 8 bases match TRBD1. Looked up from germline, CDR1 is SQVTM and CDR2 is ANQGSEA. The CDR3 covers 13 residues. V trimming: 4 bases; J trimming: 3 bases; junction bases outside the gene matches: 4. CDR3 region: CSVGTGSDYGYTF. The CDR3, as DNA: TGCAGCGTTGGGACAGGGTCTGACTATGGCTACACCTTC.

The gene calls are TRBV19 and TRBJ2-7; 9 positions match TRBD1. V dropped 8 bases and J dropped 6; count of bases not matched to a gene: 11. The CDR3 has 14 amino acids. Per the germline V gene, CDR1 is LNHDA and CDR2 is SQIVND (reference sequence). Written as DNA, the CDR3 is TGTGCCAGTGCTGTCCCGGGACAGGGATCCGAGCAGTACTTC. This sequence encodes CASAVPGQGSEQYF.

This sequence joins TRBV6-5 and TRBJ1-3; no definite D call. The CDR3 contains 14 residues. Between the trimmed V and J ends, which lost 4 bases and 0 bases, there was a span of 7 bases. Germline values: CDR1 MNHEY, CDR2 SVGAGI. The CDR3 reads CASSSSVSGNTIYF. The CDR3 bases are TGTGCCAGCAGTTCTTCAGTCTCTGGAAACACCATATATTTT.

V gene TRBV5-6 combines with J gene TRBJ2-5, with 8 bases lining up with TRBD1. The V and J ends lost 4 bases and 1 base, in that order; junction bases with no gene match: 3. The CDR3 totals 14 residues. Germline V gives CDR1 SGHDT, CDR2 YYEEEE. CDR3 loop: CASSLGTGQETQYF. CDR3 coding DNA: TGTGCCAGCAGCCTCGGGACAGGCCAAGAGACCCAGTACTTC.

V gene TRBV28 combines with J gene TRBJ2-7; D is unclear. V lost 7 bases and J lost 0, with 13 bases in between. The CDR3 spans 14 residues. Germline V gives CDR1 MDHEN, CDR2 SYDVKM. The CDR3 protein is CASISNPSSYEQYF. The CDR3 DNA sequence: TGTGCCAGCATTAGTAACCCGAGCTCCTACGAGCAGTACTTC.

The CDR3 DNA reads TGCGCCAGCAGCTTGCCTGAAGGGGCCACGCAGTATTTT. Translating it yields CASSLPEGATQYF. The chain recombines TRBV5-1 with TRBJ2-3, with D maybe TRBD1 (5 bases). Looked up from germline, CDR1 is SGHRS and CDR2 is YFSETQ. Trimming stripped 1 base from V and 9 bases from J, with 12 bases between. The CDR3 is made up of 13 amino acids.

The chain links TRBV7-9 to TRBJ1-2; D unresolved. CDR1 and CDR2 (germline): SEHNR, FQNEAQ (reference sequence). V was trimmed by 5 bases and J by 0 bases, leaving 13 bases between them. CDR3 length: 15 amino acids. DNA for the CDR3: TGTGCCAGCAGCCCCGTGCGCGTTGCTAACTATGGCTACACCTTC. Protein: CASSPVRVANYGYTF.

J is TRBJ1-2 and V is TRBV7-9; 7 bases agree with TRBD1. Per germline, CDR1 SEHNR and CDR2 FQNEAQ (reference sequence). The length of the CDR3 is 18 residues. V lost 4 bases, J lost 3 bases, and 17 bases stayed unmatched. CDR3 nucleotide sequence: TGTGCCAGCAGCTCCAGATATAGGCCGGACAGGCAACACTATGGCTACACCTTC. Translating it yields CASSSRYRPDRQHYGYTF.

This clone was observed a handful of times. Here the CDR3 reads CASSQVGRATEAFF. In DNA form, the CDR3 reads TGCGCCAGCAGCCAAGTCGGCCGAGCGACTGAAGCTTTCTTT. This sequence joins TRBV4-1 and TRBJ1-1; no clear D gene. CDR3 length: 14 residues. V lost 1 base, J lost 5 bases, and 11 bases lay in between. Per the germline V gene, CDR1 is MGHRA and CDR2 is YSYEKL.

The chain has TRBV7-2 and TRBJ2-5; TRBD2 is a possible D gene (6 bases). Trimming left V 4 bases short and J 3 bases short, with 12 bases between. Germline V gene sequence: CDR1 SGHTA, CDR2 FQGNSA. CDR3 length: 14 residues. Here the CDR3 DNA reads TGTGCCAGCAGCTCAGGCGGGGTGAAAGAGACCCAGTACTTC. It is translated as CASSSGGVKETQYF.